The entry below describes one TCR beta chain. Its antigen is not known. Sequencing was performed with immunoSEQ multiplex PCR; in TCRdb, only in-frame clones are kept and a portion is missing. The sample contains 55,000 to 85,000 clones, around 92% of which appear only once. The source of the sample is a study of lymphopenia after photon versus proton radiotherapy. Notes on the study in general: Post-nadir diversity loss with photons came from oligoclonal expansion, particularly CD8+ Temra cells.

Trimming removed 1 base from V and 7 bases from J, with 26 bases in between. Germline V gene data show CDR1 as KGHSH and CDR2 as LQKENI. The CDR3 spans 20 residues. The chain has TRBV18 and TRBJ1-6, with D perhaps TRBD1 (5 bases). Material: peripheral blood, obtained from a patient treated with photon-based radiotherapy. This receptor was obtained from a woman aged 40 to 50 with cholangiocarcinoma. As DNA, the CDR3 is TGTGCCAGCTCACCACAAAGTTCACAGGTTTCATTCCGGGAGAATTCACCCCTCCACTTT. This encodes CASSPQSSQVSFRENSPLHF.